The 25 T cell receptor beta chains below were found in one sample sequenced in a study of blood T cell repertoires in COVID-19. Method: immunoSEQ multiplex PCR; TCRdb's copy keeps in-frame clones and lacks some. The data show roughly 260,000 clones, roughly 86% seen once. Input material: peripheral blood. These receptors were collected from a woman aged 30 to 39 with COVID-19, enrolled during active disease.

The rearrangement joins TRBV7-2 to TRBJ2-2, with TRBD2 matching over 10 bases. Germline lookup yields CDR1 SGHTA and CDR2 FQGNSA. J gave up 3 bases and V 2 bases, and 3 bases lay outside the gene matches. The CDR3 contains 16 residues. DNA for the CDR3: TGTGCCAGCAGCTTACGGCTAGCGGGAGACACCGGGGAGCTGTTTTTT. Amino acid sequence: CASSLRLAGDTGELFF. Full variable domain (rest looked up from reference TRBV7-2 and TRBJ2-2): GAGVSQSPSNKVTEKGKDVELRCDPISGHTALYWYRQSLGQGLEFLIYFQGNSAPDKSGLPSDRFSAERTGGSVSTLTIQRTQQEDSAVYLCASSLRLAGDTGELFFGEGSRLTVL.

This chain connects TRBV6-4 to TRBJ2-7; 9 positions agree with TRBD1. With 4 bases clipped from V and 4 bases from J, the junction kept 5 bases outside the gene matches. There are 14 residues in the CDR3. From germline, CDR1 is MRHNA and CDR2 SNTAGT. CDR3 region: CASSGDRGFYEQYF. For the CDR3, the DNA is TGTGCCAGCAGTGGCGACAGGGGGTTTTACGAGCAGTACTTC.

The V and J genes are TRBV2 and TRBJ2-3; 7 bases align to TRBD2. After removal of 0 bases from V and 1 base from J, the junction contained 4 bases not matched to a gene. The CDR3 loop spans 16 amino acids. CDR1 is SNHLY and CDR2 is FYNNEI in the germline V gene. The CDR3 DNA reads TGTGCCAGCAGTGAAGCGCCGGGAGGAGGCACAGATACGCAGTATTTT. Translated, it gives CASSEAPGGGTDTQYF.

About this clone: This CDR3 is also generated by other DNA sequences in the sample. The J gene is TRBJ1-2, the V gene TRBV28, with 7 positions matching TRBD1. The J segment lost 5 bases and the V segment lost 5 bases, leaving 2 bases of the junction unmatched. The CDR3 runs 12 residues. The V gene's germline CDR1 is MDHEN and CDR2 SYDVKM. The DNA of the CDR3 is TGTGCCAGCAGTCCAGGGGGGTATGGCTACACCTTC. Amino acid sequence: CASSPGGYGYTF.

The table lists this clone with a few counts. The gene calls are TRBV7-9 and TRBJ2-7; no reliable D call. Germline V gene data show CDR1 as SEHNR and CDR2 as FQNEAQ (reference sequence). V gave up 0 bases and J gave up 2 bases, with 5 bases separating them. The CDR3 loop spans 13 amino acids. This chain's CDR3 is CASSLALAYEQYF. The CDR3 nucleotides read TGTGCCAGCAGCTTAGCGCTAGCCTACGAGCAGTACTTC.

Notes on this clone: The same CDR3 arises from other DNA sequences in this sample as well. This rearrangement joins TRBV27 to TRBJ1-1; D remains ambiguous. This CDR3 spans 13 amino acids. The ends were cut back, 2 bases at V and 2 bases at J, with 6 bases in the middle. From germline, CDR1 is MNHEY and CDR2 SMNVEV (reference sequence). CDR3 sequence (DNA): TGTGCCAGCAGTTTAACGGGAAACACTGAAGCTTTCTTT. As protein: CASSLTGNTEAFF.

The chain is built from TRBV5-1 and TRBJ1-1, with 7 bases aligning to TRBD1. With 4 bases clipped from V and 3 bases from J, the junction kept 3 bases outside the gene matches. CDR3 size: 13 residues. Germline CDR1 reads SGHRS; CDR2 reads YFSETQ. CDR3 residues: CASSEGAYTEAFF. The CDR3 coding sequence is TGCGCCAGCAGCGAGGGGGCCTACACTGAAGCTTTCTTT.

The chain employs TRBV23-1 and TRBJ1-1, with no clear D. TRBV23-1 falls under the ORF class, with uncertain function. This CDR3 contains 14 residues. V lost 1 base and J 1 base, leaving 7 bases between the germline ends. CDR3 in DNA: TGCGCCAGCAGTCAATGTCGGGGGAACACTGAAGCTTTCTTT. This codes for CASSQCRGNTEAFF.

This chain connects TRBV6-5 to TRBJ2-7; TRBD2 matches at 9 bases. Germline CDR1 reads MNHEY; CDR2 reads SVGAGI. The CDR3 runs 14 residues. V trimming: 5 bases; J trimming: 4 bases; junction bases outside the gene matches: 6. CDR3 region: CASSRTSAGYEQYF. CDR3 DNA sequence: TGTGCCAGCAGTCGGACTAGCGCGGGATACGAGCAGTACTTC.

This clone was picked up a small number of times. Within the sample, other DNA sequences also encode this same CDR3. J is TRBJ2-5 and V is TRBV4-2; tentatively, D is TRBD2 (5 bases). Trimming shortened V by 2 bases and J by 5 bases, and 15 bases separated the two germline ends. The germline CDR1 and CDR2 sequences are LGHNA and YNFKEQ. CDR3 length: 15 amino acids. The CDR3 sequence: CASSQWSGSGETQYF. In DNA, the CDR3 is TGTGCCAGCAGCCAATGGAGTGGTTCGGGGGAGACCCAGTACTTC.

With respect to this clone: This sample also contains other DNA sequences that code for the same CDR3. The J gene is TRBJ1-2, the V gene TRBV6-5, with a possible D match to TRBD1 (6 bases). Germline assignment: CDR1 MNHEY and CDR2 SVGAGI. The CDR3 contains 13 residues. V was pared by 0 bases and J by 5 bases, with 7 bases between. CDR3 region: CASSYSTGYGYTF. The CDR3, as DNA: TGTGCCAGCAGTTACTCAACAGGGTATGGCTACACCTTC.

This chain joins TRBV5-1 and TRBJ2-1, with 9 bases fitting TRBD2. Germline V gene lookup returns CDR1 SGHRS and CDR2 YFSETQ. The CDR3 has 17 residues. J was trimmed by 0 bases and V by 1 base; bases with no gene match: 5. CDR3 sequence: CASSLTGREGSYNEQFF. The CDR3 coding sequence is TGCGCCAGCAGCTTGACCGGGCGGGAGGGCTCCTACAATGAGCAGTTCTTC.

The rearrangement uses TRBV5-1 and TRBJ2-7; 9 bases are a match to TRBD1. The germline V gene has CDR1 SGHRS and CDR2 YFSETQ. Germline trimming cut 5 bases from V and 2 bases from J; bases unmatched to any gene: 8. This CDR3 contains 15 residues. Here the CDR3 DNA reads TGCGCCAGCAGAACGGGACAGGGAAGAACCTACGAGCAGTACTTC. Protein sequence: CASRTGQGRTYEQYF.

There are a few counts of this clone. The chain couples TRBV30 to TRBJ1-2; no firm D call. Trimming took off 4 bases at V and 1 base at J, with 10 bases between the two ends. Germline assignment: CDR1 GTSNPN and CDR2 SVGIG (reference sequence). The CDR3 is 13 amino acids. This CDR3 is CAWTVEHNYGYTF. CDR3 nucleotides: TGTGCCTGGACAGTCGAACATAACTATGGCTACACCTTC.

The CDR3 sequence: CASSLGPENYGYTF. DNA for the CDR3: TGTGCCAGCAGCCTCGGTCCCGAAAACTATGGCTACACCTTC. The chain couples TRBV7-3 to TRBJ1-2; D is undetermined. V dropped 5 bases and J dropped 2 bases, with 12 bases sitting between them. Per germline, CDR1 SGHTA and CDR2 FQGTGA. This CDR3 spans 14 amino acids.

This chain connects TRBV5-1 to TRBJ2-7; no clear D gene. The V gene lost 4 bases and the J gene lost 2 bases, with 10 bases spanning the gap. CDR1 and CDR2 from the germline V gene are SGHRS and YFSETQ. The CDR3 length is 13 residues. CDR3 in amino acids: CASSPTSTYEQYF. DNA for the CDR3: TGCGCCAGCAGCCCCACTTCGACCTACGAGCAGTACTTC.

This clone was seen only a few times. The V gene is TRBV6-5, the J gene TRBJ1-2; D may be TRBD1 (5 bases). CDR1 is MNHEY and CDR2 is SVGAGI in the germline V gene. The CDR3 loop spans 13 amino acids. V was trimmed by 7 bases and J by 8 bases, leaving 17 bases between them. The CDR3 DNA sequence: TGTGCCAGCAAAAGGACGGGGGACGGGGGCTACACCTTC. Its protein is CASKRTGDGGYTF.

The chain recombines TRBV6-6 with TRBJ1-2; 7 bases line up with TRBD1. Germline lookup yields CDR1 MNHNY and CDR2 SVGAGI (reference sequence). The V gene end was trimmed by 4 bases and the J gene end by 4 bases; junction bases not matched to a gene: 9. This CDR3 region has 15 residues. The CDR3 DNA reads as TGTGCCAGCAGTTCGAGCGGACAGGCACCCTATGGCTACACCTTC. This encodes CASSSSGQAPYGYTF.

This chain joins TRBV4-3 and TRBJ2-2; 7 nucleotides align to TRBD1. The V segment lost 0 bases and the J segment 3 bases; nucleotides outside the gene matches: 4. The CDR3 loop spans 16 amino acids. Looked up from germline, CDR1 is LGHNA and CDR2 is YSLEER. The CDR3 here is CASSQDSGGYTGELFF. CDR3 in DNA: TGCGCCAGCAGCCAAGATTCAGGGGGTTACACCGGGGAGCTGTTTTTT.

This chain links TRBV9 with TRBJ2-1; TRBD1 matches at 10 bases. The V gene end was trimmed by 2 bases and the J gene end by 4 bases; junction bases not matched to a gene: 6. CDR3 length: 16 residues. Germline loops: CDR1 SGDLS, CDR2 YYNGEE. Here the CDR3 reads CASSVTDRGLYNEQFF. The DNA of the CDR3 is TGTGCCAGCAGCGTCACCGACAGGGGGCTATACAATGAGCAGTTCTTC.

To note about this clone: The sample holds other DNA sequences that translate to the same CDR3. The CDR3 region is CASSPYRAGTGELFF. In DNA, the CDR3 is TGTGCCAGCAGCCCATACAGGGCTGGCACCGGGGAGCTGTTTTTT. V gene TRBV11-3 combines with J gene TRBJ2-2; TRBD1 is a possible D gene (6 bases). Looked up from germline, CDR1 is SGHNT and CDR2 is YENEEA. Trimming removed 5 bases at V and 4 bases at J, with 14 bases between. The CDR3 sequence is 15 residues long.

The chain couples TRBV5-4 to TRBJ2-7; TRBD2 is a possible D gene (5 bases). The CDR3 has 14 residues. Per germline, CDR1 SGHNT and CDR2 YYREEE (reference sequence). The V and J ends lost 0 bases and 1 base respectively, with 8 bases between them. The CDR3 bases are TGTGCCAGCAGCTTGGTCGCGGGTTCCTACGAGCAGTACTTC. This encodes CASSLVAGSYEQYF.

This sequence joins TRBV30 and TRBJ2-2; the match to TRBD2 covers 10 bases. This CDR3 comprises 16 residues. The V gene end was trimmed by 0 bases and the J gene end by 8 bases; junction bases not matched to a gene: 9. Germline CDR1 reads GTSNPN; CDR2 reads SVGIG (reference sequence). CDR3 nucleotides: TGTGCCTGGAGTGTAGGCCTAGCGGGAGAGGCTGGGGAGCTGTTTTTT. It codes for CAWSVGLAGEAGELFF.

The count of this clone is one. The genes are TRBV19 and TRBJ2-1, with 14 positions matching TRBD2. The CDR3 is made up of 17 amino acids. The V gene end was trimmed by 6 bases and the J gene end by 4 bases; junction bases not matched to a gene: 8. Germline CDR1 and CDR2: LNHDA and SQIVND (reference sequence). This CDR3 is CASRRRGTSGGYNEQFF. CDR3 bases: TGTGCCAGTAGACGTAGAGGGACTAGCGGGGGATACAATGAGCAGTTCTTC.

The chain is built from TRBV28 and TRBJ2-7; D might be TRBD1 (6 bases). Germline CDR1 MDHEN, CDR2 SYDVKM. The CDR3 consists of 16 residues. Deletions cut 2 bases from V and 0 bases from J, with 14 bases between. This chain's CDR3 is CASSLLGGTSSYEQYF. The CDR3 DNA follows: TGTGCCAGCAGTTTACTTGGGGGCACGAGCTCCTACGAGCAGTACTTC.